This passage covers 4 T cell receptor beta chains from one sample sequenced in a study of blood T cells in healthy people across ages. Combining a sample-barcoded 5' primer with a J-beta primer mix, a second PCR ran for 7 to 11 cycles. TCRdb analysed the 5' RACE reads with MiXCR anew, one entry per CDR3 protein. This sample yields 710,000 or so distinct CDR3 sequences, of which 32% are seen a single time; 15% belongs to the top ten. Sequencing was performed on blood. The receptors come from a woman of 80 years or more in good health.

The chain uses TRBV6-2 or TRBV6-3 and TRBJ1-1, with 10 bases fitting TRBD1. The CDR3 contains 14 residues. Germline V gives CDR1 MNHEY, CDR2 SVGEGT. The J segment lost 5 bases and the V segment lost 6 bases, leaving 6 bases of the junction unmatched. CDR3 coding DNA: TGTGCCAGCAGGACAGGGGGCTCGATAACTGAAGCTTTCTTT. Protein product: CASRTGGSITEAFF.

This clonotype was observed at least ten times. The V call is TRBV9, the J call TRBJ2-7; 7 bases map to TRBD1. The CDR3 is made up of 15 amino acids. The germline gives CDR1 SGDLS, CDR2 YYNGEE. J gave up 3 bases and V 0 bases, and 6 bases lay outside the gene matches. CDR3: CASSVAGTAVYEQYF. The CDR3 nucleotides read TGTGCCAGCAGCGTAGCGGGGACAGCCGTCTACGAGCAGTACTTC.

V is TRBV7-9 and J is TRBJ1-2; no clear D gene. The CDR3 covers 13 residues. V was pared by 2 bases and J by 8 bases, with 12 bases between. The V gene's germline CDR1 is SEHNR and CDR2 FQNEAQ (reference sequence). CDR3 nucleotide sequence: TGTGCCAGCAGCTTATCGGGGAGCCAGGGCTACACCTTC. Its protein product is CASSLSGSQGYTF.

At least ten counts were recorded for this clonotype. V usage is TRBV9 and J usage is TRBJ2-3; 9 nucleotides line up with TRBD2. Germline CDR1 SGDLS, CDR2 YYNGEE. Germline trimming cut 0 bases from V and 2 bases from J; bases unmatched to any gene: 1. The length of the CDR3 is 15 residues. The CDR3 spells CASSVGLAVTDTQYF. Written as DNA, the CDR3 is TGTGCCAGCAGCGTAGGACTAGCGGTCACAGATACGCAGTATTTT.